The entry below describes one T cell receptor (beta chain). The method was immunoSEQ multiplex PCR; TCRdb's version includes in-frame clones alone and lacks a portion of them. Of approximately 74,000 clones listed, approximately 91% are singletons. This specimen belongs to a study of T cell changes during pregnancy in multiple sclerosis. From germline, CDR1 is SGHRS and CDR2 YFSETQ. J gave up 3 bases and V 4 bases, and 6 bases lay outside the gene matches. The CDR3 has 15 amino acids. J is TRBJ2-7 and V is TRBV5-1; 11 bases agree with TRBD2. This TCR came from a female donor with multiple sclerosis, enrolled in a pregnancy study. The sequencing used peripheral blood, collected before pregnancy. The DNA for the CDR3 is TGCGCCAGCAGCGAGACTAGCGGGAACCTCTACGAGCAGTACTTC. This codes for CASSETSGNLYEQYF.